A selection of T cell receptor beta chains follows, all from one sample in a study of T cell responses to AZD1222 COVID-19 vaccine. Only in-frame clones appear in the TCRdb table, and some are missing; sequencing was by immunoSEQ multiplex PCR. The sample holds 110,000 to 150,000 clones, around 92% seen once. Sequenced here: peripheral blood, sampled after recovery from COVID-19. Receptor source: an adult who had recovered from COVID-19. CDR3s include the opening cysteine and the closing phenylalanine or tryptophan. The D gene is left open where the match is weak. Clone size appears in some rows only: once, few, many, or a class for an expanded clone.

D gene	clone size	V gene	CDR3 length	J gene	CDR3 protein	CDR3 DNA
NA	NA	TRBV29-1	16	TRBJ1-2	CSVERPNIVLGYGYTF	TGCAGCGTTGAAAGGCCTAATATAGTCCTGGGCTATGGCTACACCTTC
NA	NA	TRBV5-1	14	TRBJ1-3	CASSFLANGNTIYF	TGCGCCAGCAGCTTTTTGGCTAATGGAAACACCATATATTTT
TRBD1	once	TRBV10-3	14	TRBJ2-3	CAIAGQGLTDTQYF	TGTGCCATTGCGGGACAGGGTCTCACAGATACGCAGTATTTT
NA	NA	TRBV5-4	16	TRBJ2-7	CASSGLLGGPNYEQYF	TGTGCCAGCAGCGGCCTTCTGGGAGGTCCGAACTACGAGCAGTACTTC
TRBD2	NA	TRBV19	15	TRBJ2-7	CASSIALAGGSEQYF	TGTGCCAGTAGTATAGCCCTAGCGGGAGGCTCCGAGCAGTACTTC
NA	NA	TRBV24-1	16	TRBJ2-1	CATSDSTGTIHNEQFF	TGTGCCACCAGTGATTCTACGGGGACGATTCACAATGAGCAGTTCTTC
NA	NA	TRBV27	13	TRBJ2-7	CASSGEGAYEQYF	TGTGCCAGCAGTGGGGAGGGGGCCTACGAGCAGTACTTC
TRBD2	NA	TRBV6-1	18	TRBJ2-7	CASSESGREGPRSYEQYF	TGTGCCAGCAGTGAAAGTGGGCGGGAGGGCCCGAGGTCCTACGAGCAGTACTTC
NA	NA	TRBV18	14	TRBJ1-1	CASSPLREGTEAFF	TGTGCCAGCTCACCACTAAGGGAGGGGACTGAAGCTTTCTTT
NA	NA	TRBV11-2	17	TRBJ2-1	CASSLSPGRSYNNEQFF	TGTGCCAGCAGCTTATCCCCGGGGCGCTCTTACAACAATGAGCAGTTCTTC
NA	once	TRBV19	14	TRBJ2-1	CASSLYKGLNEQFF	TGTGCCAGTAGCCTTTACAAGGGATTGAATGAGCAGTTCTTC
NA	NA	TRBV6-1	17	TRBJ2-7	CASSEVLQAGASYEQYF	TGTGCCAGCAGTGAAGTTCTCCAGGCAGGGGCCTCCTACGAGCAGTACTTC
TRBD2	NA	TRBV9	15	TRBJ2-7	CASSADGRPGGEQYF	TGTGCCAGCAGCGCGGATGGACGGCCGGGGGGCGAGCAGTACTTC
TRBD2	few	TRBV3-1/TRBV3-2	16	TRBJ2-3	CASSQDWRESTDTQYF	TGTGCCAGCAGCCAAGATTGGCGGGAGAGCACAGATACGCAGTATTTT
TRBD1	NA	TRBV28	13	TRBJ1-1	CASSSSTRDRGGF	TGTGCCAGCAGTTCCTCTACCCGGGACAGGGGCGGGTTT
TRBD1	NA	TRBV27	18	TRBJ2-7	CASSLHVRTGAKNYEQYF	TGTGCCAGCAGTTTACATGTCCGGACAGGGGCCAAGAACTACGAGCAGTACTTC
NA	NA	TRBV14	14	TRBJ2-1	CAIEGGHVYNEQFF	TGTGCCATCGAGGGGGGACACGTTTACAATGAGCAGTTCTTC
TRBD1	once	TRBV9	16	TRBJ2-7	CASSSTPGQGAHEQYF	TGTGCCAGCAGCTCGACGCCGGGACAGGGGGCCCACGAGCAGTACTTC
TRBD1	NA	TRBV6-2/TRBV6-3	20	TRBJ1-5	CASSYLQGANGIYSNQPQHF	TGTGCCAGCAGTTACCTACAGGGGGCGAATGGGATTTATAGCAATCAGCCCCAGCATTTT
NA	NA	TRBV3-1/TRBV3-2	17	TRBJ2-5	CASSPGAVGVAQETQYF	TGTGCCAGCAGCCCCGGCGCCGTCGGGGTTGCCCAAGAGACCCAGTACTTC
NA	NA	TRBV19	16	TRBJ2-3	CASSMGGARTTDTQYF	TGTGCCAGTAGTATGGGGGGGGCTAGAACTACAGATACGCAGTATTTT
TRBD1	NA	TRBV3-1/TRBV3-2	17	TRBJ1-4	CASSQDRVMAGGGKLFF	TGTGCCAGCAGCCAAGATAGGGTCATGGCAGGGGGAGGAAAACTGTTTTTT
NA	NA	TRBV5-4	14	TRBJ1-1	CASSFPPGNTEAFF	TGTGCCAGCAGCTTCCCGCCAGGGAACACTGAAGCTTTCTTT
TRBD2	NA	TRBV5-1	12	TRBJ2-3	CASWTSRDTQYF	TGCGCCAGCTGGACTAGCAGAGATACGCAGTATTTT
NA	NA	TRBV6-5	14	TRBJ2-7	CASIIVGSSYEQYF	TGTGCCAGCATAATTGTGGGGAGCAGCTACGAGCAGTACTTC
NA	NA	TRBV7-9	14	TRBJ2-1	CASSLGGSGNEQFF	TGTGCCAGCAGCTTAGGAGGGAGTGGCAATGAGCAGTTCTTC
NA	NA	TRBV28	18	TRBJ1-4	CASSHLIGRGSTNEKLFF	TGTGCCAGCAGTCACCTTATAGGCAGGGGATCAACTAATGAAAAACTGTTTTTT
NA	NA	TRBV9	12	TRBJ1-4	CASSVGWGKLFF	TGTGCCAGCAGCGTAGGGTGGGGAAAACTGTTTTTT
TRBD2	NA	TRBV6-5	15	TRBJ2-7	CASSYSLAGGYEQYF	TGTGCCAGCAGTTACTCGCTAGCGGGAGGGTACGAGCAGTACTTC
NA	once	TRBV2	14	TRBJ1-2	CASSGYRSNYGYTF	TGTGCCAGCAGTGGTTATCGGAGTAACTATGGCTACACCTTC
NA	NA	TRBV19	12	TRBJ2-5	CASRGSTETQYF	TGTGCCAGTAGAGGGTCTACGGAGACCCAGTACTTC
NA	once	TRBV15	15	TRBJ1-2	CATSRDRGIGYGYTF	TGTGCCACCAGCAGAGATAGGGGCATAGGCTATGGCTACACCTTC
TRBD1	NA	TRBV18	14	TRBJ1-1	CASSPGTGDTEAFF	TGTGCCAGCTCACCAGGTACAGGGGACACTGAAGCTTTCTTT
NA	NA	TRBV7-6	15	TRBJ2-1	CASSVGGSSYNEQFF	TGTGCCAGCAGCGTGGGGGGAAGCTCCTACAATGAGCAGTTCTTC
TRBD1	once	TRBV25-1	14	TRBJ1-3	CASSSTGFGNTIYF	TGTGCCAGCAGTTCGACAGGGTTTGGAAACACCATATATTTT
NA	NA	TRBV10-3	13	TRBJ2-7	CAISEPGAYEQYF	TGTGCCATCAGTGAGCCAGGGGCCTACGAGCAGTACTTC